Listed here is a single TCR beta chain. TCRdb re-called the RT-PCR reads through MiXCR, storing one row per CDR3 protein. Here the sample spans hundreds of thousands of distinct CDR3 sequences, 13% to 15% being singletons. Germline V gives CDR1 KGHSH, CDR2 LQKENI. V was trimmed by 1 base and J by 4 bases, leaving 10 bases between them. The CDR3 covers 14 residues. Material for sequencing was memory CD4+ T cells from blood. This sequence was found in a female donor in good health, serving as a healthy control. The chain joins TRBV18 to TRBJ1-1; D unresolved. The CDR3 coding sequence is TGTGCCAGCTCACCACAGGAGGGTGGCACTGAAGCTTTCTTT. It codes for CASSPQEGGTEAFF.